Shown below are 16 T cell receptor beta chains from a single sample sequenced in a study of OX40 agonist ivuxolimab in advanced cancers. Here immunoSEQ multiplex PCR was the method, and the copy in TCRdb shows in-frame clones only, minus some. The table records nearly 60,000 clones, 80% to 90% of them present only once. This specimen consisted of CD4+ or CD8+ T cells sorted from blood, obtained in a trial of the OX40 agonist ivuxolimab. The receptors derive from an adult with an advanced solid tumor such as melanoma, head and neck, liver or kidney cancer.

The rearrangement joins TRBV6-1 to TRBJ1-4; a weak D match, TRBD1 (5 bases). CDR1 is MNHNS and CDR2 is SASEGT in the germline V gene. Trimming shortened V by 1 base and J by 5 bases, and 17 bases separated the two germline ends. The CDR3 spans 17 residues. The CDR3 bases are TGTGCCAGCAGTGAAGACCAGAGAGGGGCCGGGAATGAAAAACTGTTTTTT. It codes for CASSEDQRGAGNEKLFF.

The genes are TRBV6-5 and TRBJ1-1; D is undetermined. The germline CDR1 and CDR2 sequences are MNHEY and SVGAGI. Trimming cost V 5 bases and J 6 bases, with 16 bases left between them. The CDR3 consists of 14 residues. CDR3 nucleotides: TGTGCCAGCAGTGAAAGGGAGGAATCGGCTGAAGCTTTCTTT. This sequence encodes CASSEREESAEAFF.

The chain employs TRBV28 and TRBJ1-5; 7 positions match TRBD1. CDR1 and CDR2 (germline): MDHEN, SYDVKM. With 6 bases clipped from V and 3 bases from J, the junction kept 5 bases outside the gene matches. The CDR3 length is 14 residues. CDR3 in amino acids: CASRPGQVNQPQHF. The CDR3 nucleotides are TGTGCCAGCAGGCCCGGACAGGTCAATCAGCCCCAGCATTTT. Combining the CDR3 with reference TRBV28 and TRBJ1-5 gives the whole variable domain DVKVTQSSRYLVKRTGEKVFLECVQDMDHENMFWYRQDPGLGLRLIYFSYDVKMKEKGDIPEGYSVSREKKERFSLILESASTNQTSMYLCASRPGQVNQPQHFGDGTRLSIL.

This chain joins TRBV10-3 and TRBJ2-3, with 8 bases aligning to TRBD1. V was pared by 4 bases and J by 5 bases, with 5 bases of the junction left unmatched. Looked up from germline, CDR1 is ENHRY and CDR2 is SYGVKD. The CDR3 sequence is 14 residues long. CDR3 sequence: CAISVSGGKDTQYF. In DNA, the CDR3 is TGTGCCATCAGTGTTTCAGGGGGCAAAGATACGCAGTATTTT.

The chain couples TRBV28 to TRBJ2-5, with TRBD2 identical over 9 bases. The J call may be mistaken, given a closer DNA end match to TRBJ2-7. The CDR3 is 16 residues long. From germline, CDR1 is MDHEN and CDR2 SYDVKM. The chain's CDR3 is CASSSRGSGSGYEQYF. For the CDR3, the DNA is TGTGCCAGCTCCTCTCGGGGTAGCGGGAGTGGGTACGAGCAGTACTTC.

J is TRBJ2-5 and V is TRBV10-1, with a possible D match to TRBD2 (5 bases). This CDR3 is 13 amino acids long. Germline CDR1 reads WNHNN; CDR2 reads SYGVQD (reference sequence). V lost 3 bases and J lost 6, with 11 bases in between. The CDR3 DNA reads TGCGCCAGCAGTGATTTCCGAGGGAAGACCCAGTACTTC. It yields the protein CASSDFRGKTQYF.

The chain carries TRBV2 and TRBJ2-5; D ambiguous. This CDR3 is 14 amino acids long. With 1 base removed from V and 4 bases from J, the gap between germline ends came to 10 bases. Germline loops: CDR1 SNHLY, CDR2 FYNNEI. CDR3 bases: TGTGCCAGCAGTGAAGTGGGCCTCGGAGAGACCCAGTACTTC. Encoded protein: CASSEVGLGETQYF.

The CDR3 loop reads CASSLGVLGWNEQYF. CDR3 DNA sequence: TGTGCCAGCAGCTTGGGAGTACTGGGTTGGAACGAGCAGTACTTC. The chain uses TRBV11-2 and TRBJ2-7; D perhaps matches TRBD2 (5 bases). The V end lost 3 bases, the J end lost 5 bases, and 17 bases lay between the germline ends. Looked up from germline, CDR1 is SGHAT and CDR2 is FQNNGV. This CDR3 contains 15 residues.

The V gene is TRBV5-1, the J gene TRBJ2-3; the match to TRBD2 covers 10 bases. This CDR3 has 14 residues. CDR1 is SGHRS, CDR2 YFSETQ, per germline. After removal of 0 bases from V and 8 bases from J, the junction contained 3 bases not matched to a gene. The CDR3 DNA reads as TGCGCCAGCAGCTTGGGGCTAGCGGGAGTTACGCAGTATTTT. It yields the protein CASSLGLAGVTQYF.

This clone was seen a single time. This chain uses TRBV7-2 with TRBJ2-3; D is ambiguous. V was clipped by 2 bases and J by 6 bases, with 3 bases between them. Germline V gives CDR1 SGHTA, CDR2 FQGNSA. There are 11 residues in the CDR3. The CDR3 loop is CASSLRDTQYF. The CDR3 DNA is TGTGCCAGCAGCTTACGGGATACGCAGTATTTT. Looking up the rest from reference TRBV7-2 and TRBJ2-3 gives the full variable domain: GAGVSQSPSNKVTEKGKDVELRCDPISGHTALYWYRQSLGQGLEFLIYFQGNSAPDKSGLPSDRFSAERTGGSVSTLTIQRTQQEDSAVYLCASSLRDTQYFGPGTRLTVL.

The sample holds one count of this clone. This chain connects TRBV6-5 to TRBJ2-1; D uncertain. Between the trimmed V and J ends, which lost 0 bases and 2 bases, there was a span of 8 bases. The CDR3 totals 15 residues. Germline values: CDR1 MNHEY, CDR2 SVGAGI. The CDR3 DNA reads as TGTGCCAGCAGTTACTCGGGTAACCCCTACAATGAGCAGTTCTTC. It encodes CASSYSGNPYNEQFF.

The gene calls are TRBV5-1 and TRBJ2-2, with no clear D. Germline CDR1 and CDR2: SGHRS and YFSETQ. Between the trimmed V and J ends, which lost 2 bases and 2 bases, there was a span of 4 bases. The CDR3 is made up of 13 amino acids. CDR3: CASSLRNTGELFF. CDR3 nucleotides: TGCGCCAGCAGCTTACGAAACACCGGGGAGCTGTTTTTT.

This chain uses TRBV5-5 with TRBJ2-7; tentatively, D is TRBD1 or TRBD2 (6 bases each). Germline loops: CDR1 SGHKS, CDR2 YYEKEE (reference sequence). CDR3 size: 17 residues. V lost 4 bases and J 1 base, leaving 21 bases between the germline ends. In nucleotides, the CDR3 is TGTGCCAGCAGCACAAGTGCTGGGGGGCGAGTATCCTACGAGCAGTACTTC. Translation gives CASSTSAGGRVSYEQYF.

This chain connects TRBV19 to TRBJ1-4; no clear D gene. CDR1 is LNHDA and CDR2 is SQIVND in the germline V gene (reference sequence). The CDR3 totals 15 residues. V was pared by 2 bases and J by 6 bases, with 13 bases between. The CDR3 reads CASSIYGRADEKLFF. The CDR3 DNA follows: TGTGCCAGTAGTATATACGGCCGGGCGGATGAAAAACTGTTTTTT.

This clone was detected once. The V gene is TRBV6-5, the J gene TRBJ2-1; 10 bases align to TRBD2. The V gene's germline CDR1 is MNHEY and CDR2 SVGAGI. This CDR3 has 15 amino acids. Unmatched junction bases numbered 9, after V lost 4 bases and J lost 9 bases. Here the CDR3 reads CASSSSTSGFSEQFF. The DNA of the CDR3 is TGTGCCAGCAGTTCCTCGACTAGCGGGTTTTCTGAGCAGTTCTTC.

The V gene is TRBV27, the J gene TRBJ2-1; tentatively, D is TRBD2 (5 bases). V was pared by 8 bases and J by 6 bases, with 11 bases between. Germline V gives CDR1 MNHEY, CDR2 SMNVEV (reference sequence). There are 12 residues in the CDR3. The CDR3 reads CASGLGINEQFF. CDR3 nucleotides: TGTGCCAGCGGCCTCGGGATCAATGAGCAGTTCTTC.